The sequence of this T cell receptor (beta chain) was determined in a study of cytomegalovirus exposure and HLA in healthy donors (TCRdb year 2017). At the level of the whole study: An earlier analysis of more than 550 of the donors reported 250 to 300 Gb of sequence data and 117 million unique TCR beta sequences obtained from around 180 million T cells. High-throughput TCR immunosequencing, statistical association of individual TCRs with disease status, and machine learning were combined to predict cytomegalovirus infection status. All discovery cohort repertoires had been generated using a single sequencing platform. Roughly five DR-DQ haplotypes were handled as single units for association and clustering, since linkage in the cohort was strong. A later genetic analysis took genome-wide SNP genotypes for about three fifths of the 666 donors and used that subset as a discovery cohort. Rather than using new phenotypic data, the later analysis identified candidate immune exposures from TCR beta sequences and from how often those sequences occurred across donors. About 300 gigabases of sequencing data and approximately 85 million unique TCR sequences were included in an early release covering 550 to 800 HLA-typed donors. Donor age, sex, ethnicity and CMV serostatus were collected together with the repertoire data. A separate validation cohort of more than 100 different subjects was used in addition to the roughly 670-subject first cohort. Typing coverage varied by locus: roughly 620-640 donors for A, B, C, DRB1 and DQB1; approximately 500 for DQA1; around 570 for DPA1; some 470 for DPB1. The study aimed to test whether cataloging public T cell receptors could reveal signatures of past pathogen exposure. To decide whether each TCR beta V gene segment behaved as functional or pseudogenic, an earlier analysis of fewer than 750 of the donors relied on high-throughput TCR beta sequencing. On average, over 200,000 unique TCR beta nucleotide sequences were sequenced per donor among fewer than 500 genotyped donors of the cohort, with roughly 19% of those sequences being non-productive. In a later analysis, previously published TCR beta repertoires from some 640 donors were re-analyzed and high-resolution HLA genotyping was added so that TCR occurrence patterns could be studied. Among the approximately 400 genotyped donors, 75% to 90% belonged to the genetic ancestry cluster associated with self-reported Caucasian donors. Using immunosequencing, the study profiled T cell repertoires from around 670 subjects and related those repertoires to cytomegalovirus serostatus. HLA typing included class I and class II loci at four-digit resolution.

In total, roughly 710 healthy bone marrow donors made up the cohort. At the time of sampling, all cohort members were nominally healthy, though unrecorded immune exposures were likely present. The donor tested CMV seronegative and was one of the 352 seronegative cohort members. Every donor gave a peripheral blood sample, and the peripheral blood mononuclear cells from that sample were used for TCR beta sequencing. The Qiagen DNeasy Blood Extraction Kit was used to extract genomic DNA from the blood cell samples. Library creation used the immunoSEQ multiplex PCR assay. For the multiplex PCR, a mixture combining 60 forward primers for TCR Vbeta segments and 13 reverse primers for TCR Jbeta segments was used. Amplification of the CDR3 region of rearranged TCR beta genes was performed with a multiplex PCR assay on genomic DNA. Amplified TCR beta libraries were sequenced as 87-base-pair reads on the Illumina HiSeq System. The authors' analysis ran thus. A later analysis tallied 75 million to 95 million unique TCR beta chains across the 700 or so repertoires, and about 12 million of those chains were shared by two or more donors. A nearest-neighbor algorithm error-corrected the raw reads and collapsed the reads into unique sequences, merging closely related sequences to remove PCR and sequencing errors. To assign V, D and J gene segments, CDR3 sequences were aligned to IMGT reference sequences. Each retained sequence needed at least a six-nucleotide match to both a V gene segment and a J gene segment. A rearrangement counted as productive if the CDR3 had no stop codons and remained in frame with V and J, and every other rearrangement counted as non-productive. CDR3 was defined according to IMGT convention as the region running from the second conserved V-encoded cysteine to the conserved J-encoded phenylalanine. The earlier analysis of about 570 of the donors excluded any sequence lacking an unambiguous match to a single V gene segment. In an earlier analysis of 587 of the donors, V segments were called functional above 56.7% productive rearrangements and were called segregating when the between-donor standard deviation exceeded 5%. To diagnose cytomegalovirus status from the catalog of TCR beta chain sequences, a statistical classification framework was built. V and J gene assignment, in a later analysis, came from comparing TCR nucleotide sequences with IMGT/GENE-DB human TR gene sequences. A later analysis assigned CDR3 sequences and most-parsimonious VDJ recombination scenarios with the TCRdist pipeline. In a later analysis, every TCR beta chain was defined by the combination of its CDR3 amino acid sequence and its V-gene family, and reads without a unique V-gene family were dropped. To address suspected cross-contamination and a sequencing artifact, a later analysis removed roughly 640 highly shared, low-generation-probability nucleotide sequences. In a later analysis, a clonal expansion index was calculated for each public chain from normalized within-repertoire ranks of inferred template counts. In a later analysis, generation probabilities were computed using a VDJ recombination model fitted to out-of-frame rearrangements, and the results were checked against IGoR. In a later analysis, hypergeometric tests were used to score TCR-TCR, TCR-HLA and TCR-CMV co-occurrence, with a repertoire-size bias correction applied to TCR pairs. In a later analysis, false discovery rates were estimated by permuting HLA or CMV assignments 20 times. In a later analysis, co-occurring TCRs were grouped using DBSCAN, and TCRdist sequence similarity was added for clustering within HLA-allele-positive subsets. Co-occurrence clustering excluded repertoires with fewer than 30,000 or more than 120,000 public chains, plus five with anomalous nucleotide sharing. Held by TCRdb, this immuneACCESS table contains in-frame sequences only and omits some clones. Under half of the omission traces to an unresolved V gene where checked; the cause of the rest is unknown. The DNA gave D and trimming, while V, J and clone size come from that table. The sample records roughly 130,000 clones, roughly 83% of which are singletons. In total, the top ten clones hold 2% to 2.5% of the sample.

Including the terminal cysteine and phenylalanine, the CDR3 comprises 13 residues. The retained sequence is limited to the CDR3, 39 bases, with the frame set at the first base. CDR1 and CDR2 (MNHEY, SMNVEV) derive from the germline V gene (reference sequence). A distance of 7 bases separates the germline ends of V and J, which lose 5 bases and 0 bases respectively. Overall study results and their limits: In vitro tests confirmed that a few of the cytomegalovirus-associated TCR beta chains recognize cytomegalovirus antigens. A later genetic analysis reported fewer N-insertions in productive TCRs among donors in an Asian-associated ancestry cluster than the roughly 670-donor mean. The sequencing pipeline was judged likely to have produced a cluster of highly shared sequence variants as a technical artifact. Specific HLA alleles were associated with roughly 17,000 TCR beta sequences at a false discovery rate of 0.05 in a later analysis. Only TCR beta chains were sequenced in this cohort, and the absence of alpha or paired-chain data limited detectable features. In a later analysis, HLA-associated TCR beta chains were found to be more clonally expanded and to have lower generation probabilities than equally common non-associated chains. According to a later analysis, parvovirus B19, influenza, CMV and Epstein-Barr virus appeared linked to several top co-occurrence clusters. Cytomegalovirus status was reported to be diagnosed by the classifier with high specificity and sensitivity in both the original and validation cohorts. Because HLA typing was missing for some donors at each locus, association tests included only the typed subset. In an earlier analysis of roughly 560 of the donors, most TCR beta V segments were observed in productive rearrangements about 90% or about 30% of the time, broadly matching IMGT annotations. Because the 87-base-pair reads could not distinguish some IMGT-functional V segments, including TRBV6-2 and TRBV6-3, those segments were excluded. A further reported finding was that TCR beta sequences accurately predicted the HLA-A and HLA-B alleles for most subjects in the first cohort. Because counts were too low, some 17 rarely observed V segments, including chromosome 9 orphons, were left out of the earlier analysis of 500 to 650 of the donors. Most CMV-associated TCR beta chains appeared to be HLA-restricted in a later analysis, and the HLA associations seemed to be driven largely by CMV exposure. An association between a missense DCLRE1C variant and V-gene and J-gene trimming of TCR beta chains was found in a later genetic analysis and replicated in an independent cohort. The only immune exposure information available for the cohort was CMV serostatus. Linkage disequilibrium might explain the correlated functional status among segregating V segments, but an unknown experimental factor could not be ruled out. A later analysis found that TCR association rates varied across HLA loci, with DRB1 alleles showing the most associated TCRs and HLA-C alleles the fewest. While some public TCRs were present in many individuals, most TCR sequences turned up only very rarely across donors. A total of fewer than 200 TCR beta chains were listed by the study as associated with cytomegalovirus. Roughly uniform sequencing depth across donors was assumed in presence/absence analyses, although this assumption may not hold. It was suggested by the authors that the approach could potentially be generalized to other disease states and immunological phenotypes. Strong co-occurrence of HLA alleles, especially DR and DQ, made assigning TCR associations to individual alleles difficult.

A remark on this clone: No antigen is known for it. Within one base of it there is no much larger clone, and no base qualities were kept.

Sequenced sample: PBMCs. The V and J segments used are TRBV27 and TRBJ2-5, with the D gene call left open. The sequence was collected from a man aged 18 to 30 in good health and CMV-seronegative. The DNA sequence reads TGTGCCAGCAGTCCCGGGTACCAAGAGACCCAGTACTTC. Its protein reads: CASSPGYQETQYF.